This T cell receptor beta chain was sequenced in a study of blood T cell repertoires in COVID-19. The CDR3 has 19 residues. In germline, CDR1 is SGHTA, CDR2 FQGNSA. Trimming at V came to 0 bases and at J to 2 bases, leaving 14 bases not matched to a gene. Method: immunoSEQ multiplex PCR; TCRdb's copy keeps in-frame clones and lacks some. The sample yields tens of thousands of clones, 70% to 90% seen once. Material: peripheral blood. This chain links TRBV7-2 with TRBJ2-5, with 8 positions matching TRBD1. The clonotype originates from a woman in her sixties or seventies with active COVID-19. The CDR3 sequence: CASSLARRGLEGFQETQYF. As DNA, the CDR3 is TGTGCCAGCAGCTTAGCCCGCAGGGGGCTCGAGGGGTTTCAAGAGACCCAGTACTTC.